Listed below are T cell receptor beta chains from one sample, sequenced in a study of cytomegalovirus exposure and HLA in healthy donors. Data came from immunoSEQ multiplex PCR; TCRdb stores just in-frame clones and leaves some out. Here the sample spans about 170,000 clones, roughly 72% being singletons. The sample was PBMCs. The origin of the receptors is a man aged 40-55 years in good health and CMV-seropositive. Both conserved end residues are part of each CDR3. The order of the fields is J gene, V gene, CDR3 protein.

J gene: TRBJ1-2
V gene: TRBV5-1
CDR3 protein: CASSWDTGYTF

J gene: TRBJ1-2
V gene: TRBV27
CDR3 protein: CASSLSGTGGVNGYTF

J gene: TRBJ2-1
V gene: TRBV5-8
CDR3 protein: CASSSWGLGGNEQFF

J gene: TRBJ2-7
V gene: TRBV7-9
CDR3 protein: CASSQGRYEQYF

J gene: TRBJ2-7
V gene: TRBV10-2
CDR3 protein: CASSGLGQGSEQYF

J gene: TRBJ1-2
V gene: TRBV6-1
CDR3 protein: CASSEARFEGGYGYTF

J gene: TRBJ1-2
V gene: TRBV6-5
CDR3 protein: CASSPPGGSYGYTF

J gene: TRBJ1-6
V gene: TRBV9
CDR3 protein: CASSARGEGLNSPLHF

J gene: TRBJ2-5
V gene: TRBV11-2
CDR3 protein: CASSLDRGVQETQYF

J gene: TRBJ1-5
V gene: TRBV10-3
CDR3 protein: CAIGGGNQPQHF

J gene: TRBJ2-7
V gene: TRBV9
CDR3 protein: CASSATGGYEQYF

J gene: TRBJ2-2
V gene: TRBV27
CDR3 protein: CASSFGGQGAGELFF

J gene: TRBJ2-3
V gene: TRBV29-1
CDR3 protein: CSVGGGQGDTQYF

J gene: TRBJ1-5
V gene: TRBV23-1
CDR3 protein: CASSQAGTGDGNQPQHF

J gene: TRBJ1-5
V gene: TRBV6-6
CDR3 protein: CASSHRTGSNQPQHF

J gene: TRBJ2-7
V gene: TRBV4-3
CDR3 protein: CASSQGQAPYEQYF

J gene: TRBJ2-7
V gene: TRBV4-1
CDR3 protein: CASSQESTGLAYEQYF

J gene: TRBJ2-7
V gene: TRBV5-4
CDR3 protein: CASSKDRGHNEQYF

J gene: TRBJ1-2
V gene: TRBV7-8
CDR3 protein: CASSYWRGRNYGYTF

J gene: TRBJ2-5
V gene: TRBV9
CDR3 protein: CASSVGQQETQYF

J gene: TRBJ2-7
V gene: TRBV9
CDR3 protein: CASSVGIGEQYF

J gene: TRBJ1-2
V gene: TRBV4-2
CDR3 protein: CASSQDLGYTF

J gene: TRBJ2-3
V gene: TRBV5-8
CDR3 protein: CASSHSTDTQYF

J gene: TRBJ1-3
V gene: TRBV11-1
CDR3 protein: CASSLDRPQFRSGNTIYF

J gene: TRBJ2-7
V gene: TRBV25-1
CDR3 protein: CASSGQRARGAYEQYF

J gene: TRBJ2-1
V gene: TRBV29-1
CDR3 protein: CSARTGYDEQFF

J gene: TRBJ1-2
V gene: TRBV7-9
CDR3 protein: CSSSFSPGGRYGYTF

J gene: TRBJ2-7
V gene: TRBV23-1
CDR3 protein: CASSQWAGFSYEQYF

J gene: TRBJ2-1
V gene: TRBV6-6
CDR3 protein: CASSYSGTGVHEQFF

J gene: TRBJ2-7
V gene: TRBV9
CDR3 protein: CASSVGDRDHEQYF

J gene: TRBJ2-2
V gene: TRBV18
CDR3 protein: CASSLIELSTGELFF

J gene: TRBJ1-1
V gene: TRBV19
CDR3 protein: CASSKEGLTEAFF

J gene: TRBJ2-7
V gene: TRBV7-9
CDR3 protein: CASSSANDPYEQYF

J gene: TRBJ2-2
V gene: TRBV5-1
CDR3 protein: CASSGGTSGTGELFF

J gene: TRBJ2-1
V gene: TRBV7-2
CDR3 protein: CASSQGGRGEQFF

J gene: TRBJ1-4
V gene: TRBV6-5
CDR3 protein: CASSYRTATNEKLFF

J gene: TRBJ1-1
V gene: TRBV9
CDR3 protein: CATYRWGSGTEAFF

J gene: TRBJ2-2
V gene: TRBV7-2
CDR3 protein: CASSPTRPAVGELFF

J gene: TRBJ2-7
V gene: TRBV9
CDR3 protein: CASSPDGNPSYEQYF

J gene: TRBJ2-3
V gene: TRBV19
CDR3 protein: CASNDRVEADTQYF

J gene: TRBJ2-3
V gene: TRBV4-3
CDR3 protein: CASSQGGPRADTQYF

J gene: TRBJ1-1
V gene: TRBV10-3
CDR3 protein: CAISGNTEAFF

J gene: TRBJ2-7
V gene: TRBV5-1
CDR3 protein: CASSPGQGLIYEQYF

J gene: TRBJ2-5
V gene: TRBV6-5
CDR3 protein: CASSYSIGGSGTQYF

J gene: TRBJ1-2
V gene: TRBV5-5
CDR3 protein: CASSLVGQGYGYTF

J gene: TRBJ1-2
V gene: TRBV2
CDR3 protein: CASSEGESGANYGYTF

J gene: TRBJ1-4
V gene: TRBV7-4
CDR3 protein: CASSTGTGPNNEKLFF